The rows below give T cell receptor beta chains drawn from one sample of a study of T cell responses to AZD1222 COVID-19 vaccine. The protocol was immunoSEQ multiplex PCR, while the TCRdb copy is restricted to in-frame clones and leaves out a portion. The sample has some 170,000 clones; 85% to 90% are singletons. Here the sequenced sample was peripheral blood, taken on day 0 of AZD1222 vaccination. The source is an adult in good health. The conserved cysteine and the conserved F or W are not part of the CDR3 here.

v_gene,j_gene,len,CDR3aa
TRBV7-9,TRBJ1-6,12,ASSLPRGGSPLH
TRBV24-1,TRBJ2-3,14,ATSDGGLAGGDTQY
TRBV5-1,TRBJ2-6,16,ASSFLGQGASGANVLT
TRBV29-1,TRBJ2-1,11,SVEDSEKNEQF
TRBV9,TRBJ2-1,14,ASSRLAGGPLNEQF
TRBV7-2,TRBJ1-2,11,ASSTFGVGGYT
TRBV30,TRBJ1-4,14,AWTNSQGSSKRKLF
TRBV24-1,TRBJ2-1,14,ATSDLTSGQTGEQF
TRBV30,TRBJ1-2,11,AQTAQGAVGYT
TRBV5-4,TRBJ1-1,12,ASSLKVPGTEAF
TRBV24-1,TRBJ1-3,17,ATSDLQKYRTDSGNTIY
TRBV4-2,TRBJ2-1,14,ASSQGEATSYNEQF
TRBV27,TRBJ2-1,11,ASKFDSYNEQF
TRBV5-5,TRBJ1-1,14,ASSPARGGVNTEAF
TRBV18,TRBJ2-2,12,ASSPTTNTGELF
TRBV28,TRBJ1-1,11,ASSAPVNTEAF
TRBV6-2/TRBV6-3,TRBJ1-5,14,ASSPIGTGSNQPQH
TRBV7-3,TRBJ1-6,13,ASSLDRDPVSPLH
TRBV7-9,TRBJ1-1,13,ASSLSGSPLSGAF
TRBV6-5,TRBJ1-4,14,ASSYSGRQPNEKLF
TRBV30,TRBJ1-6,11,AWGGQANSPLH
TRBV7-3,TRBJ2-7,13,ASSPRLAGVHEQY
TRBV18,TRBJ2-7,12,ASSPGSLSYEQY
TRBV2,TRBJ2-1,13,ASSGSRQGSYEQF
TRBV11-2,TRBJ2-2,13,ASSRQGLNTGELF
TRBV15,TRBJ2-7,11,ATSPSSVYEQY
TRBV28,TRBJ1-2,11,ASSFGFEVWYT
TRBV29-1,TRBJ2-3,13,SVSRTTTSTDTQY
TRBV7-2,TRBJ1-1,13,ASSLQGGANTEAF
TRBV6-1,TRBJ1-3,12,ASSLTGSGNTIY
TRBV7-3,TRBJ2-5,13,ASSPSGGIQETQY
TRBV30,TRBJ2-2,12,AWSALLNTGELF
TRBV6-1,TRBJ2-7,13,ASSEWGAKRYEQY
TRBV4-1,TRBJ2-5,11,ASSRGPGETQY
TRBV3-1/TRBV3-2,TRBJ2-7,12,ASSSQANSYEQY
TRBV18,TRBJ1-5,13,ASSPALDSNQPQH
TRBV28,TRBJ1-5,12,ASSFPGENQPQH
TRBV6-5,TRBJ1-6,13,ASSTRQTYNSPLH
TRBV6-5,TRBJ1-1,11,ASSYPGRDEAF
TRBV6-4,TRBJ1-4,12,ASSSDRGSEKLF
TRBV9,TRBJ2-6,12,ASSVTSGANVLT
TRBV10-3,TRBJ2-2,11,ATLGGSTGELF
TRBV29-1,TRBJ2-7,12,SVTRDRGTYEQY
TRBV10-1,TRBJ1-1,11,ASSEQSISEAF
TRBV28,TRBJ1-5,14,ASSLWGDRKGQPQH
TRBV5-1,TRBJ1-4,13,ASSSTGGRMEKLF